Following are 26 T cell receptor beta chains from one sample sequenced in a study of blood T cell repertoires in COVID-19 (TCRdb year 2020). Libraries were constructed by the immunoSEQ multiplex PCR assay. The source is immuneACCESS, and TCRdb retained only in-frame sequences with V and J called. Part of the clones is not carried over; for the studies checked, unresolved V genes explain less than half of this, and the remainder is unexplained. The sample table lists about 21,000 clones, around 90% of them with a count of one. The ten largest clones add up to about 7.9% of the sample. Sequenced input: peripheral blood. The receptors here all came from a human donor with active COVID-19. The donor label of this sample is uncertain.

This chain joins TRBV27 and TRBJ1-4, with a weak D call TRBD1 (5 bases). V lost 6 bases and J lost 8, with 19 bases in between. CDR3 length: 15 residues. Germline CDR1 reads MNHEY; CDR2 reads SMNVEV (reference sequence). The CDR3 nucleotides are TGTGCCAGCAGGGAGTTGGGCGGGACTGGCGAAAAACTGTTTTTT. This encodes CASRELGGTGEKLFF.

This clone has a single count. The chain couples TRBV9 to TRBJ2-5; 7 bases fit TRBD1. The V gene end was trimmed by 4 bases and the J gene end by 1 base; junction bases not matched to a gene: 7. CDR3 size: 15 residues. Germline CDR1 and CDR2: SGDLS and YYNGEE. The CDR3 here is CASSPPGQPQETQYF. CDR3 sequence (DNA): TGTGCCAGCAGCCCGCCGGGACAGCCCCAAGAGACCCAGTACTTC.

The V and J genes are TRBV7-3 and TRBJ2-1, with 14 bases aligning to TRBD2. The length of the CDR3 is 16 residues. Germline V lookup: CDR1 SGHTA, CDR2 FQGTGA. V lost 5 bases, J lost 2 bases, and 2 bases stayed unmatched. The CDR3 bases are TGTGCCAGCAGCCGACTAGCGGGAGGGACCTACAATGAGCAGTTCTTC. Its translation: CASSRLAGGTYNEQFF.

V is TRBV12-5 and J is TRBJ2-7; 7 bases align to TRBD1. The CDR3 runs to 14 residues. CDR1 is LGHNT, CDR2 FRNRAP, per germline. V trimming: 6 bases; J trimming: 6 bases; junction bases outside the gene matches: 11. The CDR3 DNA is TGTGCTAGTGGCCGGGACAGCACTGGGGTCGAGCAGTACTTC. Its protein product is CASGRDSTGVEQYF.

V usage is TRBV6-5 and J usage is TRBJ2-7, with D possibly being TRBD1 (5 bases). V lost 7 bases to trimming and J lost 0 bases, with 10 bases between them. This CDR3 region has 13 residues. Germline values: CDR1 MNHEY, CDR2 SVGAGI. The CDR3 region is CASIADNSYEQYF. Here the CDR3 DNA reads TGTGCCAGCATCGCGGACAACTCCTACGAGCAGTACTTC.

This sequence joins TRBV7-6 and TRBJ2-5; D possibly corresponds to TRBD2 (5 bases). Per germline, CDR1 SGHVS and CDR2 FNYEAQ. The V gene lost 5 bases and the J gene lost 2 bases, with 9 bases spanning the gap. The CDR3 totals 13 residues. The CDR3 bases are TGTGCCAGCAGCAGGACTGAGCAAGAGACCCAGTACTTC. Encoded protein: CASSRTEQETQYF.

The V and J genes are TRBV6-5 and TRBJ2-4, with D perhaps TRBD1 (5 bases). The CDR3 contains 15 residues. V dropped 0 bases and J dropped 10 bases, with 16 bases sitting between them. Germline CDR1 reads MNHEY; CDR2 reads SVGAGI. CDR3 loop: CASSYSGHQKGIQYF. In nucleotides, the CDR3 is TGTGCCAGCAGTTACTCGGGGCACCAGAAAGGGATTCAGTACTTC.

V and J are TRBV5-1 and TRBJ2-2; weak D call: TRBD1 (6 bases). The CDR3 has 17 amino acids. V was pared by 3 bases and J by 6 bases, with 21 bases between. The germline V gene encodes CDR1 SGHRS and CDR2 YFSETQ. The CDR3: CASSWGGRGDVAGELFF. CDR3 DNA sequence: TGCGCCAGCAGCTGGGGCGGCAGGGGAGATGTGGCCGGGGAGCTGTTTTTT.

The genes are TRBV25-1 and TRBJ1-2, with D possibly TRBD1 on 6 matching bases. Trimming cost V 2 bases and J 2 bases, with 6 bases left between them. Germline lookup yields CDR1 MGHDK and CDR2 SYGVNS. The CDR3 runs 13 residues. The CDR3 here is CASSEQGNYGYTF. The CDR3 DNA reads TGTGCCAGCAGTGAACAGGGGAACTATGGCTACACCTTC.

V usage is TRBV24-1 and J usage is TRBJ2-1; TRBD2 matches 7 bases. Trimming removed 5 bases from V and 9 bases from J; junction bases left unmatched: 3. Germline V CDR1 and CDR2: KGHDR, SFDVKD. There are 12 residues in the CDR3. The CDR3 sequence is CATSGLAVEQFF. The DNA for the CDR3 is TGTGCCACCAGTGGGCTAGCGGTTGAGCAGTTCTTC.

This clone has only one observation. This chain links TRBV28 with TRBJ1-3; D uncertain. This CDR3 is built from 16 residues. Between the trimmed V and J ends, which lost 1 base and 0 bases, there was a span of 10 bases. Germline CDR1 is MDHEN and CDR2 is SYDVKM. Here the CDR3 reads CASSLSLTGSGNTIYF. DNA for the CDR3: TGTGCCAGCAGTTTATCCTTGACGGGCTCTGGAAACACCATATATTTT.

The genes are TRBV10-2 and TRBJ2-1; 11 bases fit TRBD2. The J segment lost 2 bases and the V segment lost 2 bases, leaving 5 bases of the junction unmatched. CDR1 is WSHSY and CDR2 is SAAADI in the germline V gene. The CDR3 totals 17 residues. The CDR3 DNA sequence: TGCGCCAGCAGTGAGACCAGACTAGCGGGGACCTACAATGAGCAGTTCTTC. Translating it yields CASSETRLAGTYNEQFF.

The V gene is TRBV2, the J gene TRBJ1-5; D gene ambiguous. Per germline, CDR1 SNHLY and CDR2 FYNNEI. Trimming removed 5 bases at V and 0 bases at J, with 11 bases between. The CDR3 loop spans 15 amino acids. The CDR3: CASSRQTYSNQPQHF. The CDR3 nucleotides are TGTGCCAGCAGTCGGCAGACTTATAGCAATCAGCCCCAGCATTTT.

In regard to this clone: At one end, the junction sequence differs from germline, possibly due to a read error. CDR3 nucleotides: TGTGCCAGCAGTCACTCCGGGACAGAGCCCGGGGAGCTGTTTTTT. Its translation: CASSHSGTEPGELFF. J is TRBJ2-2 and V is TRBV6-5; 7 bases are a match to TRBD1. CDR1 is MNHEY, CDR2 SVGAGI, per germline. This CDR3 comprises 15 residues.

The CDR3 protein is CASSQDLAGGPTDTQYF. The DNA for the CDR3 is TGCGCCAGCAGCCAGGATTTAGCGGGAGGGCCGACAGATACGCAGTATTTT. This chain links TRBV4-3 with TRBJ2-3; 11 bases are a match to TRBD2. Germline V CDR1 and CDR2: LGHNA, YSLEER. The CDR3 has 17 amino acids. J lost 3 bases, V lost 3 bases, and 8 bases had no gene match.

The rearrangement uses TRBV5-1 and TRBJ1-5, with D possibly being TRBD1 (5 bases). The ends were cut back, 4 bases at V and 7 bases at J, with 15 bases in the middle. This CDR3 comprises 14 residues. The germline V gene has CDR1 SGHRS and CDR2 YFSETQ. The CDR3 reads CASSAEGSGQPQHF. The CDR3 region has the DNA TGCGCCAGCAGCGCGGAGGGGAGTGGGCAGCCCCAGCATTTT.

Only one count was recorded for this clone. J is TRBJ2-7 and V is TRBV11-3; D perhaps matches TRBD1 (5 bases). This CDR3 is 12 amino acids long. The V gene lost 6 bases and the J gene lost 3 bases, with 9 bases spanning the gap. Germline V CDR1 and CDR2: SGHNT, YENEEA. The CDR3 region is CASSYDSYEQYF. In DNA, the CDR3 is TGTGCCAGCAGTTATGACAGCTACGAGCAGTACTTC.

The chain has TRBV29-1 and TRBJ2-7; 12 bases line up with TRBD2. There are 17 residues in the CDR3. V shed 5 bases and J 1 base; nucleotides not matched to a gene: 12. The germline gives CDR1 SQVTM, CDR2 ANQGSEA. CDR3 sequence (DNA): TGCAGCGTTCCAAAGCCGGGGCTAGCGGGAGGGTCCTACGAGCAGTACTTC. Residues: CSVPKPGLAGGSYEQYF.

J is TRBJ2-3 and V is TRBV30, with 9 nucleotides matching TRBD2. The V segment lost 3 bases and the J segment 5 bases; nucleotides outside the gene matches: 9. The CDR3 has 15 residues. Looked up from germline, CDR1 is GTSNPN and CDR2 is SVGIG (reference sequence). CDR3 bases: TGTGCCTGGAGAGATAGCGGGAGCGTGGGAGATACGCAGTATTTT. This gives the protein CAWRDSGSVGDTQYF. Filled out from reference TRBV30 and TRBJ2-3, the complete variable domain reads SQTIHQWPATLVQPVGSPLSLECTVEGTSNPNLYWYRQAAGRGLQLLFYSVGIGQISSEVPQNLSASRPQDRQFILSSKKLLLSDSGFYLCAWRDSGSVGDTQYFGPGTRLTVL.

The chain employs TRBV11-2 and TRBJ2-7, with D maybe TRBD2 (5 bases). Trimming removed 3 bases at V and 2 bases at J, with 11 bases between. CDR1 is SGHAT and CDR2 is FQNNGV in the germline V gene. There are 14 residues in the CDR3. The DNA for the CDR3 is TGTGCCAGCAGCTTCGGTGGCGGGCCCTACGAGCAGTACTTC. It translates to CASSFGGGPYEQYF.

V usage is TRBV7-2 and J usage is TRBJ1-5, with TRBD1 as a possible D gene (5 bases). The CDR3 has 14 amino acids. The germline V gene encodes CDR1 SGHTA and CDR2 FQGNSA. V was shortened by 1 base and J by 4 bases, with 8 bases between the two germline ends. In nucleotides, the CDR3 is TGTGCCAGCAGCTTAGGACAGCCAAATCAGCCCCAGCATTTT. It yields the protein CASSLGQPNQPQHF.

V usage is TRBV4-3 and J usage is TRBJ2-1; 10 bases line up with TRBD2. The CDR3 loop spans 17 amino acids. Germline V CDR1 and CDR2: LGHNA, YSLEER. V was clipped by 2 bases and J by 6 bases; unmatched bases: 10. CDR3 coding DNA: TGCGCCAGCAGCCAAAGAGCCGGGACTAGCGCCTTCAATGAGCAGTTCTTC. It encodes CASSQRAGTSAFNEQFF.

The V call is TRBV28, the J call TRBJ1-6, with 9 bases that match TRBD1. The germline CDR1 and CDR2 sequences are MDHEN and SYDVKM. V lost 7 bases and J lost 10; bases outside the gene matches: 11. This CDR3 region has 15 residues. The CDR3 region has the DNA TGTGCCAGCAACAAACAGGGGGCTCGGTCCTCACCCCTCCACTTT. Its protein product is CASNKQGARSSPLHF.

This rearrangement joins TRBV6-5 to TRBJ1-6; 9 bases map to TRBD1. There are 14 residues in the CDR3. With V trimmed by 8 bases and J by 7 bases, 6 bases remained unmatched. Germline V gene sequence: CDR1 MNHEY, CDR2 SVGAGI. CDR3 in DNA: TGTGCCAGCGCCCGGGACAGGGACAATTCACCCCTCCACTTT. This encodes CASARDRDNSPLHF.

This clone was counted only a few times. The chain uses TRBV6-5 and TRBJ2-1; 9 bases agree with TRBD1. Germline V gives CDR1 MNHEY, CDR2 SVGAGI. V trimming: 0 bases; J trimming: 2 bases; junction bases outside the gene matches: 2. The CDR3 covers 16 residues. CDR3 residues: CASSYSNRGPYNEQFF. CDR3 nucleotides: TGTGCCAGCAGTTACTCGAACAGGGGGCCCTACAATGAGCAGTTCTTC.

This chain links TRBV29-1 with TRBJ2-3, with a tentative D call TRBD2 (6 bases). Germline-derived CDR1 and CDR2 are SQVTM and ANQGSEA. The V end lost 2 bases, the J end lost 6 bases, and 18 bases lay between the germline ends. This CDR3 is 15 amino acids long. In DNA form, the CDR3 reads TGCAGCGTTGAATTGGGGCGGGACCATCTGGATACGCAGTATTTT. Protein: CSVELGRDHLDTQYF.